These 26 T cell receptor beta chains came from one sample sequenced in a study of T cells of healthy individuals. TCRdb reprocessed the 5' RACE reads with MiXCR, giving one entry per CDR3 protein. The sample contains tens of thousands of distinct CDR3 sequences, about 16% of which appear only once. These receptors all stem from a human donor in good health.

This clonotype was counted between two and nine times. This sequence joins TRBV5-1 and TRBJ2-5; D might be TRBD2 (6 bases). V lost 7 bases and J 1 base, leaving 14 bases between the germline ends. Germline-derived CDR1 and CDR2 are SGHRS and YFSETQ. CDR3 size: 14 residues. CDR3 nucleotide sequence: TGCGCCAGCCGCCTTGGGAGGCTCCAAGAGACCCAGTACTTC. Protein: CASRLGRLQETQYF.

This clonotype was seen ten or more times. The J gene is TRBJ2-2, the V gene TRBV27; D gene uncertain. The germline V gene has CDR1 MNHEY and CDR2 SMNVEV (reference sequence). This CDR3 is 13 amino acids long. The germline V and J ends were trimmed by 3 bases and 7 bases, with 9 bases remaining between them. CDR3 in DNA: TGTGCCAGCAGTTTTGGTGGTCTCGGGGAGCTGTTTTTT. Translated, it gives CASSFGGLGELFF.

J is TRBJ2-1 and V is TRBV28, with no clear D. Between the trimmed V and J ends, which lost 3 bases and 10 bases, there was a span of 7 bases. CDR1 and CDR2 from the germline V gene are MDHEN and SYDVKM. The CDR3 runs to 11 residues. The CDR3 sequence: CASSFLVEQFF. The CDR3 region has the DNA TGTGCCAGCAGTTTCCTAGTAGAGCAGTTCTTC.

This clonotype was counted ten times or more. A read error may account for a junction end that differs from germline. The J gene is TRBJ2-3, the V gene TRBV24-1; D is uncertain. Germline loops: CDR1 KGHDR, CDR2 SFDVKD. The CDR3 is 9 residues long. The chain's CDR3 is CATSAPRDF. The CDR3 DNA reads TGTGCCACCAGTGCCCCTAGGGATTTT.

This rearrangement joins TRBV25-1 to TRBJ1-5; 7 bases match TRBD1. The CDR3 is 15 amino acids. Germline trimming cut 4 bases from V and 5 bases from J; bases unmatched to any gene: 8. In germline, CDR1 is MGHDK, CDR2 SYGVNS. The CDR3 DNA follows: TGTGCCAGCAGTGGTGGACAGGCGAGTCATCAGCCCCAGCATTTT. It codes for CASSGGQASHQPQHF.

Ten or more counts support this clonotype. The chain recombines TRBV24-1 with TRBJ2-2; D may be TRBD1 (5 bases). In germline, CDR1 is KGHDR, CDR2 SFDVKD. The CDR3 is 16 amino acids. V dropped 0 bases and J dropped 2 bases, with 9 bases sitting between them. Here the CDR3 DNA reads TGTGCCACCAGTGATTTGAACAGGTTCAACACCGGGGAGCTGTTTTTT. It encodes CATSDLNRFNTGELFF.

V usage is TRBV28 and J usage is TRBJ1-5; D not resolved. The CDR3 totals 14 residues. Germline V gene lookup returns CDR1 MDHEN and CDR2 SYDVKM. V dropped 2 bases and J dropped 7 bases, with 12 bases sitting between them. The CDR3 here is CASSLGWLGQPQHF. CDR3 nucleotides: TGTGCCAGCAGTTTAGGGTGGCTCGGGCAGCCCCAGCATTTT.

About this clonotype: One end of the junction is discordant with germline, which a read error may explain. The CDR3 region has the DNA TGTGCCAGCAGCGTAACGGGACAGGGTTATGAAAAACTGTTTTTT. It translates to CASSVTGQGYEKLFF. The chain joins TRBV7-3 to TRBJ1-4; TRBD1 matches 9 bases. Germline lookup yields CDR1 SGHTA and CDR2 FQGTGA. The CDR3 loop spans 15 amino acids.

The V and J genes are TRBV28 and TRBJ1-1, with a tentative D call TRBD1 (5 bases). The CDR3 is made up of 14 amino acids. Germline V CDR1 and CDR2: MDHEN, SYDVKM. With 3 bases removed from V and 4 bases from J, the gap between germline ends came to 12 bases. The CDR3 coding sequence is TGTGCCAGCAGTTTTCAATTTGGGGGCACTGAAGCTTTCTTT. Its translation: CASSFQFGGTEAFF.

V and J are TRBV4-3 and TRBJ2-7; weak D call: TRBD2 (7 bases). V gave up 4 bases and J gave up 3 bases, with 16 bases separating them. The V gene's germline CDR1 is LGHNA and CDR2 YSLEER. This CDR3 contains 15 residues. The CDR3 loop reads CASSRGAGALYEQYF. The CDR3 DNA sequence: TGCGCCAGCAGCCGAGGGGCGGGGGCCCTCTACGAGCAGTACTTC.

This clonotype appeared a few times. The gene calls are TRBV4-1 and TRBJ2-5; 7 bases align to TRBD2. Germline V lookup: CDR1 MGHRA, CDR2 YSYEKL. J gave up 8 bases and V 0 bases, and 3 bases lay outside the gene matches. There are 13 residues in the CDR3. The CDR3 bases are TGCGCCAGCAGCCAAGAGGGGGGGGGAACCCAGTACTTC. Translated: CASSQEGGGTQYF.

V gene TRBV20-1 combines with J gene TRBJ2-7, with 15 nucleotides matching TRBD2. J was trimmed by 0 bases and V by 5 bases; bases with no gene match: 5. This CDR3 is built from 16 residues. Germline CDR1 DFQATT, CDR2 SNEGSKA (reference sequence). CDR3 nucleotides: TGCAGTGCTGAGGGACTAGCGGGAGGCCTCTCCTACGAGCAGTACTTC. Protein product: CSAEGLAGGLSYEQYF.

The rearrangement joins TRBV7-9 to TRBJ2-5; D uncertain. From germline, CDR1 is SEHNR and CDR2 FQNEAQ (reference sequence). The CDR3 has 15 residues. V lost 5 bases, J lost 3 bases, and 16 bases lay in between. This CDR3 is CASSPATIEEETQYF. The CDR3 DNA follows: TGTGCCAGCAGCCCAGCTACCATAGAGGAAGAGACCCAGTACTTC.

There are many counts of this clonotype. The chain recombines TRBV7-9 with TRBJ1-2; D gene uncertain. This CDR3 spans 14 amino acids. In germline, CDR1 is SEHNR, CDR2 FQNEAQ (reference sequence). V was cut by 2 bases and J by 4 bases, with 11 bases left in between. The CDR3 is CASSLLGDFYGYTF. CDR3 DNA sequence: TGTGCCAGCAGCTTACTGGGCGATTTCTATGGCTACACCTTC.

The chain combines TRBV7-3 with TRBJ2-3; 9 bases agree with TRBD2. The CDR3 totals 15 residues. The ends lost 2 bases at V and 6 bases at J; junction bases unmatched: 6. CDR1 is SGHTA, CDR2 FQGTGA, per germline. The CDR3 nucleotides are TGTGCCAGCAGCTTAGAGGGCGGGGGGGCTGATACGCAGTATTTT. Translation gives CASSLEGGGADTQYF.

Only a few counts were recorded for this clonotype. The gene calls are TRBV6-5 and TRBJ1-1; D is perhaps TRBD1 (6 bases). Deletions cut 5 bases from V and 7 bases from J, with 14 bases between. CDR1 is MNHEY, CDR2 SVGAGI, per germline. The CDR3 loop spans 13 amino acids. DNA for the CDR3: TGTGCCAGCAGTCTTAAGGGGGTTTATGAAGCTTTCTTT. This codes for CASSLKGVYEAFF.

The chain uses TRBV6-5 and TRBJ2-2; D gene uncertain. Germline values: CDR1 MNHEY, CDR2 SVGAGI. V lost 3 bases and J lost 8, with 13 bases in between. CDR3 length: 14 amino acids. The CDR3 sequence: CASSYNPTRGELFF. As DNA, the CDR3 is TGTGCCAGCAGTTATAACCCTACCCGGGGGGAGCTGTTTTTT.

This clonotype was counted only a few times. The DNA of the CDR3 is TGTGCCAGCAGTCTTGGACAGGAGAGATATGGCTACACCTTC. It codes for CASSLGQERYGYTF. The gene calls are TRBV7-9 and TRBJ1-2; 7 bases fit TRBD1. The length of the CDR3 is 14 residues. Trimming at V came to 6 bases and at J to 5 bases, leaving 9 bases not matched to a gene. The germline V gene encodes CDR1 SEHNR and CDR2 FQNEAQ (reference sequence).

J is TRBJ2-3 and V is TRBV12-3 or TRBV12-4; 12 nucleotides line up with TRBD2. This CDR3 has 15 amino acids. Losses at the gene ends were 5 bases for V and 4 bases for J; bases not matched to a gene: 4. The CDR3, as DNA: TGTGCCAGCAGTCCTAGCGGGGGGGGCCCAGATACGCAGTATTTT. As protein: CASSPSGGGPDTQYF.

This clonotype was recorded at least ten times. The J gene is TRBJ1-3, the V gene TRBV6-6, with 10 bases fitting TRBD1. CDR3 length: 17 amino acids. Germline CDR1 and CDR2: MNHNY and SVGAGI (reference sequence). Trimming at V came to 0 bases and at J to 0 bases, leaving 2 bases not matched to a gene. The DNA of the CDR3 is TGTGCCAGCAGTTACTCGAGGGACAGGGGCTCTGGAAACACCATATATTTT. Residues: CASSYSRDRGSGNTIYF.

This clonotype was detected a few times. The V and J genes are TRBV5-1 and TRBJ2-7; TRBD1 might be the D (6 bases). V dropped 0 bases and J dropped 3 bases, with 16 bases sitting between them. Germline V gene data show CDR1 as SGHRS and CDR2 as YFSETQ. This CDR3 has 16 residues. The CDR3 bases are TGCGCCAGCAGCTTGGCCAACAGGGCTTCCTTCTACGAGCAGTACTTC. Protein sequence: CASSLANRASFYEQYF. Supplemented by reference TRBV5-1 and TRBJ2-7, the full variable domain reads KAGVTQTPRYLIKTRGQQVTLSCSPISGHRSVSWYQQTPGQGLQFLFEYFSETQRNKGNFPGRFSGRQFSNSRSEMNVSTLELGDSALYLCASSLANRASFYEQYFGPGTRLTVT.

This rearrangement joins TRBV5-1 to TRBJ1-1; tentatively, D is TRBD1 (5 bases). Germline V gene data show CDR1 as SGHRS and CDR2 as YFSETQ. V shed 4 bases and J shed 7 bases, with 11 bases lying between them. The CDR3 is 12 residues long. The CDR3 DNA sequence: TGCGCCAGCAGCACGGACACAAATGAAGCTTTCTTT. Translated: CASSTDTNEAFF.

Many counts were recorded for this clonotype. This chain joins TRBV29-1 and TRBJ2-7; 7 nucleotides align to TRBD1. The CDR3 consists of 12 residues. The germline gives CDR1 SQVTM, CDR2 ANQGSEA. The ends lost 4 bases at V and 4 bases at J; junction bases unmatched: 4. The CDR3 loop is CSVGRQGYEQYF. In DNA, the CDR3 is TGCAGCGTTGGGAGACAGGGATACGAGCAGTACTTC.

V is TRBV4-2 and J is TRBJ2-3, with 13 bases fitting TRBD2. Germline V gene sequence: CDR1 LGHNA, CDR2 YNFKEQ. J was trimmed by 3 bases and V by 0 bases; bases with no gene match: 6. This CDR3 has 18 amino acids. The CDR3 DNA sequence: TGTGCCAGCAGCCAAGAAATAGGGACTAGCGGGAAAACAGATACGCAGTATTTT. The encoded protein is CASSQEIGTSGKTDTQYF.

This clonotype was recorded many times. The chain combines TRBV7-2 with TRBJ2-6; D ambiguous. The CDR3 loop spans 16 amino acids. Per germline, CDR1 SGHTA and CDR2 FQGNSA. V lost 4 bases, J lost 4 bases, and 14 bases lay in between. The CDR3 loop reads CASSSGPRAGANVLTF. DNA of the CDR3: TGTGCCAGCAGCTCCGGACCTAGGGCCGGGGCCAACGTCCTGACTTTC.

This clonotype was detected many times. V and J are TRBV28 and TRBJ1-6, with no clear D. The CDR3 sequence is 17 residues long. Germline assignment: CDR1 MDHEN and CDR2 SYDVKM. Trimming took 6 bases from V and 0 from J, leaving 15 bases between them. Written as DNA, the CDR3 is TGTGCCAGCAGGAGTTTAGGGTTCCTCTCCTATAATTCACCCCTCCACTTT. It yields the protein CASRSLGFLSYNSPLHF.